This entry describes one T cell receptor beta chain. What it binds is unknown. This may be a read error, as it is one base from a much larger clone. Then a second PCR, running roughly 7 to 11 cycles, was carried out with a sample-barcoded 5' primer and a J-beta primer mix. Each cDNA molecule received a tag from a template-switch adaptor that had 12 random nucleotides. Every sample returned 2.5 million or more CDR3-containing paired-end reads. TCRdb ran MiXCR on the 5' RACE reads and lists one entry per CDR3 protein. The sample comprises approximately 880,000 distinct CDR3 sequences, 40% to 60% of which are singletons, and 10% to 15% rests with the top ten. The source of the sample is a study of blood T cells in healthy people across ages. Study background: The template switching approach captured approximately one barcoded beta molecule for every two T cells.

This CDR3 spans 17 amino acids. J lost 1 base, V lost 7 bases, and 11 bases had no gene match. Germline V gene lookup returns CDR1 SEHNR and CDR2 FQNEAQ (reference sequence). Study-wide points: Unsorted PBMC material precluded a definitive naive versus antigen-experienced comparison.

This chain links TRBV7-9 with TRBJ2-3, with 10 bases fitting TRBD2. The material sequenced was blood. The receptor was isolated from a man aged 25 to 40 in good health. The CDR3 reads CASTSGLAGARTDTQYF. The CDR3 DNA follows: TGTGCCAGCACCTCGGGCCTAGCGGGGGCCCGCACAGATACGCAGTATTTT.